These 23 T cell receptor beta chains were sequenced from one sample in a study of control samples from healthy donors and cancer patients. The protocol was immunoSEQ multiplex PCR, while the TCRdb copy is restricted to in-frame clones and leaves out a portion. The sample has some 100,000 clones; about 90% are singletons. The specimen was blood. These receptors all come from a woman aged 45-60 years in good health.

The chain uses TRBV21-1 and TRBJ2-1; TRBD2 is the table's D call, not checked against the DNA. TRBV21-1 is an annotated pseudogene. This CDR3 is 17 amino acids long. CDR3 region: CASTDRGGEVTYNEQFF. DNA of the CDR3: TGTGCCAGCACCGACCGTGGGGGGGAAGTAACCTACAATGAGCAGTTCTTC.

The chain has TRBV7-9 and TRBJ1-1; no definite D call. The CDR3 loop spans 12 amino acids. The V end was cut by 6 bases, the J end by 3 bases, with 8 bases between. Germline CDR1 and CDR2: SEHNR and FQNEAQ (reference sequence). In DNA, the CDR3 is TGTGCCAGCAGTCATTCCCACACTGAAGCTTTCTTT. Its translation is CASSHSHTEAFF.

This chain joins TRBV9 and TRBJ2-1; 12 bases match TRBD2. Per the germline V gene, CDR1 is SGDLS and CDR2 is YYNGEE. The CDR3 spans 16 residues. Trimming removed 4 bases from V and 0 bases from J; junction bases left unmatched: 2. In DNA, the CDR3 is TGTGCCAGCAGCCTGACTAGCGGGAGCTCCTACAATGAGCAGTTCTTC. Translating it yields CASSLTSGSSYNEQFF.

The chain links TRBV3-1 (or the pseudogene TRBV3-2) to TRBJ1-6; 7 bases are shared with TRBD1. V dropped 4 bases and J dropped 5; count of bases not matched to a gene: 8. The CDR3 covers 16 residues. Germline V gives CDR1 LGHDT, CDR2 YNNKEL (reference sequence). CDR3 in amino acids: CASSPRQGPNNSPLHF. The DNA of the CDR3 is TGTGCCAGCAGCCCGAGACAGGGCCCCAATAATTCACCCCTCCACTTT.

The rearrangement links TRBV6-1 to TRBJ2-2; 7 bases map to TRBD2. The CDR3 is 18 amino acids. Germline CDR1 and CDR2: MNHNS and SASEGT. The ends lost 1 base at V and 1 base at J; junction bases unmatched: 9. The CDR3 is CASSEEVVREVNTGELFF. The CDR3, as DNA: TGTGCCAGCAGTGAAGAGGTGGTACGGGAGGTGAACACCGGGGAGCTGTTTTTT.

The chain has TRBV28 and TRBJ2-7; TRBD1 agrees at 10 bases. The CDR3 is made up of 15 amino acids. The V segment lost 6 bases and the J segment 3 bases; nucleotides outside the gene matches: 8. CDR1 and CDR2 (germline): MDHEN, SYDVKM. CDR3 in DNA: TGTGCCAGCAGGGCGTCGGACAGGGGGTACTACGAGCAGTACTTC. Translation gives CASRASDRGYYEQYF.

The sample holds one count of this clone. V and J are TRBV7-6 and TRBJ2-5; D is tentatively TRBD1 or TRBD2 (5 bases each). Germline V gene data show CDR1 as SGHVS and CDR2 as FNYEAQ. The CDR3 contains 15 residues. V was trimmed by 3 bases and J by 3 bases, leaving 14 bases between them. The CDR3 DNA sequence: TGTGCCAGCAGCTTGGGGGTAGTGCCAAAAGAGACCCAGTACTTC. Translation: CASSLGVVPKETQYF. The full variable domain, with the rest looked up from reference TRBV7-6 and TRBJ2-5, is GAGVSQSPRYKVTKRGQDVALRCDPISGHVSLYWYRQALGQGPEFLTYFNYEAQQDKSGLPNDRFSAERPEGSISTLTIQRTEQRDSAMYRCASSLGVVPKETQYFGPGTRLLVL.

The rearrangement uses TRBV24-1 and TRBJ2-1; D perhaps matches TRBD2 (5 bases). V dropped 5 bases and J dropped 9 bases, with 10 bases sitting between them. There are 12 residues in the CDR3. The germline V gene encodes CDR1 KGHDR and CDR2 SFDVKD. The CDR3 nucleotides read TGTGCCACCAGTGCAAGAGGGAGTGAGCAGTTCTTC. Its protein is CATSARGSEQFF.

The chain carries TRBV10-2 and TRBJ2-2; TRBD1 aligns across 8 bases. This CDR3 region has 15 residues. Unmatched junction bases numbered 3, after V lost 6 bases and J lost 0 bases. Looked up from germline, CDR1 is WSHSY and CDR2 is SAAADI. CDR3 DNA: TGCGCCAGCAGGATGGGACAGGCGAACACCGGGGAGCTGTTTTTT. It specifies CASRMGQANTGELFF.

The chain carries TRBV5-1 and TRBJ1-4; D perhaps matches TRBD1 (5 bases). This CDR3 contains 14 residues. Deletions cut 0 bases from V and 4 bases from J, with 7 bases between. The germline gives CDR1 SGHRS, CDR2 YFSETQ. CDR3 protein: CASSLAGYNEKLFF. The CDR3 nucleotides are TGCGCCAGCAGCTTGGCAGGGTATAATGAAAAACTGTTTTTT.

This clone was seen more than once but under ten times. The chain uses TRBV4-1 and TRBJ2-1; D may correspond to TRBD1 or TRBD2 (5 bases each). CDR3 length: 16 residues. Germline CDR1 is MGHRA and CDR2 is YSYEKL. V dropped 2 bases and J dropped 2 bases, with 13 bases sitting between them. The CDR3 sequence is CASSQSPGTAYNEQFF. CDR3 bases: TGCGCCAGCAGCCAAAGCCCCGGGACGGCCTACAATGAGCAGTTCTTC.

The rearrangement joins TRBV9 to TRBJ1-5; TRBD1 might be the D (6 bases). The germline V gene encodes CDR1 SGDLS and CDR2 YYNGEE. The V and J ends lost 0 bases and 10 bases respectively, with 11 bases between them. This CDR3 spans 13 amino acids. The CDR3, as DNA: TGTGCCAGCAGCGTAGGGGGGCAGGGTCCCCAGCATTTT. Its protein product is CASSVGGQGPQHF. Complete variable domain (other parts from reference TRBV9 and TRBJ1-5): DSGVTQTPKHLITATGQRVTLRCSPRSGDLSVYWYQQSLDQGLQFLIQYYNGEERAKGNILERFSAQQFPDLHSELNLSSLELGDSALYFCASSVGGQGPQHFGDGTRLSIL.

The chain employs TRBV19 and TRBJ1-1; TRBD1 agrees at 8 bases. CDR3 length equals 12 residues. The trim removed 6 bases at V and 10 bases at J, leaving 7 bases unmatched. CDR1 and CDR2 (germline): LNHDA, SQIVND (reference sequence). The CDR3 region is CASSLSGTGAFF. CDR3 sequence (DNA): TGTGCCAGTAGCCTCTCCGGGACAGGAGCTTTCTTT.

V and J are TRBV11-1 and TRBJ2-1; TRBD1 might be the D (5 bases). The CDR3 covers 12 residues. In germline, CDR1 is SGHAT, CDR2 FQDESV (reference sequence). V shed 2 bases and J shed 10 bases, with 9 bases lying between them. This CDR3 reads CASSLRGREQFF. In DNA, the CDR3 is TGTGCCAGCAGCTTAAGGGGCAGGGAGCAGTTCTTC.

The rearrangement joins TRBV19 to TRBJ1-3; D perhaps matches TRBD1 (6 bases). V was trimmed by 5 bases and J by 0 bases, leaving 11 bases between them. The germline gives CDR1 LNHDA, CDR2 SQIVND (reference sequence). The CDR3 runs to 15 residues. DNA of the CDR3: TGTGCCAGTAGTCTGGACAGAGCCTCTGGAAACACCATATATTTT. Translated, it gives CASSLDRASGNTIYF.

This chain joins TRBV19 and TRBJ1-5, with D possibly being TRBD1 (5 bases). The CDR3 has 13 residues. Per germline, CDR1 LNHDA and CDR2 SQIVND (reference sequence). The germline V and J ends were trimmed by 6 bases and 10 bases, with 16 bases remaining between them. CDR3 in DNA: TGTGCCAGTAGGACCGACAGAGCCGGCCCCCAGCATTTT. Amino acids: CASRTDRAGPQHF.

The chain links TRBV24-1 to TRBJ2-6; D is possibly TRBD1 or TRBD2 (5 bases each). The CDR3 extends over 18 amino acids. Germline assignment: CDR1 KGHDR and CDR2 SFDVKD. Trimming pared 4 bases from V and 4 bases from J, leaving 19 bases between. The CDR3 DNA reads as TGTGCCACCAGTGACCGGGACCCCTCCCGGGCCGGGGCCAACGTCCTGACTTTC. Encoded protein: CATSDRDPSRAGANVLTF.

The chain combines TRBV9 with TRBJ2-1; D is unclear. The V and J ends lost 1 base and 8 bases respectively, with 13 bases between them. CDR1 and CDR2 (germline): SGDLS, YYNGEE. This CDR3 is 14 amino acids long. Here the CDR3 DNA reads TGTGCCAGCAGCGTAAAAGAGAGGATAGATGAGCAGTTCTTC. Amino acid sequence: CASSVKERIDEQFF.

The chain recombines TRBV20-1 with TRBJ1-2, with 7 positions matching TRBD1. J gave up 8 bases and V 5 bases, and 5 bases lay outside the gene matches. This CDR3 contains 11 residues. Germline V gives CDR1 DFQATT, CDR2 SNEGSKA (reference sequence). This CDR3 reads CSASPGQGYTF. The CDR3 DNA follows: TGCAGTGCTTCACCGGGACAGGGCTACACCTTC.

The chain carries TRBV29-1 and TRBJ1-2; D call uncertain. The CDR3 consists of 12 residues. In germline, CDR1 is SQVTM, CDR2 ANQGSEA. V lost 4 bases and J lost 8, with 14 bases in between. In nucleotides, the CDR3 is TGCAGCGTTGTCGGCAGGTCTCCCGGCTACACCTTC. It codes for CSVVGRSPGYTF.

This clone was detected only once. The rearrangement joins TRBV5-8 to TRBJ2-2, with 8 positions matching TRBD1. The germline V gene encodes CDR1 SGHTS and CDR2 YDEGEE. Trimming removed 2 bases from V and 2 bases from J; junction bases left unmatched: 5. The length of the CDR3 is 16 residues. The CDR3 nucleotides read TGTGCCAGCAGCTTAAGGACAGGGATAAACACCGGGGAGCTGTTTTTT. This codes for CASSLRTGINTGELFF.

CDR3: CASSVVEGNEQFF. The CDR3 DNA sequence: TGTGCCAGCAGCGTAGTTGAAGGTAATGAGCAGTTCTTC. The chain employs TRBV9 and TRBJ2-1, with D hard to call. V dropped 0 bases and J dropped 7 bases, with 8 bases sitting between them. Per the germline V gene, CDR1 is SGDLS and CDR2 is YYNGEE. This CDR3 has 13 amino acids. Looking up the rest from reference TRBV9 and TRBJ2-1 gives the full variable domain: DSGVTQTPKHLITATGQRVTLRCSPRSGDLSVYWYQQSLDQGLQFLIQYYNGEERAKGNILERFSAQQFPDLHSELNLSSLELGDSALYFCASSVVEGNEQFFGPGTRLTVL.

A few counts support this clone. The chain uses TRBV18 and TRBJ2-6, with D tentatively TRBD1 or TRBD2 (5 bases each). Germline V lookup: CDR1 KGHSH, CDR2 LQKENI. V was pared by 4 bases and J by 1 base, with 5 bases between. The CDR3 spans 14 residues. The CDR3 coding sequence is TGTGCCAGCTCACGGGGGTCTGGGGCCAACGTCCTGACTTTC. Translating gives CASSRGSGANVLTF.